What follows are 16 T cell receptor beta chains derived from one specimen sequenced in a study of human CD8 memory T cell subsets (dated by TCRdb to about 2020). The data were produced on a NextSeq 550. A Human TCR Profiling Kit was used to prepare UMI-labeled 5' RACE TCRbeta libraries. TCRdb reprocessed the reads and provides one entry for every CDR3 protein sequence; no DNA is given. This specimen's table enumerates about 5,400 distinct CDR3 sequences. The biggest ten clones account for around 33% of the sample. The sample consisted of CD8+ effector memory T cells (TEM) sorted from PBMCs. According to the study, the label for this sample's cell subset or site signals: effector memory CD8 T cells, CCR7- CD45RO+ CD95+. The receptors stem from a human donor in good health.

The CDR3 protein is CASSDLQGADTQYF. The V and J genes are TRBV6-1 and TRBJ2-3; checking the TCRdb D call of TRBD1 is not possible without DNA. The length of the CDR3 is 14 residues. CDR1 and CDR2 (germline): MNHNS, SASEGT.

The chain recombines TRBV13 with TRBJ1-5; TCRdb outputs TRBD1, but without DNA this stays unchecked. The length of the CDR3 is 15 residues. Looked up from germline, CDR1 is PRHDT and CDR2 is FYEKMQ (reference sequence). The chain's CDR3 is CASSFSGGSNQPQHF.

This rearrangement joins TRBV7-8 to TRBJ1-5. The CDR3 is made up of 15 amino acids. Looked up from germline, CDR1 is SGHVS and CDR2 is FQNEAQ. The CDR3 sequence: CASSLEDGSNQPQHF.

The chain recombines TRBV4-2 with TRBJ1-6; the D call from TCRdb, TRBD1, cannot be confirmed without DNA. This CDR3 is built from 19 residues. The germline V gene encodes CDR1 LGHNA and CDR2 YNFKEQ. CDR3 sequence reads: CASSRTGTGMGLYNSPLHF.

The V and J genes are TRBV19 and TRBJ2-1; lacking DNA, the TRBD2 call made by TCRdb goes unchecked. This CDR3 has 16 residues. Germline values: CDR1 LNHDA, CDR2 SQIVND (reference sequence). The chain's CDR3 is CASTEFSSGSRNEQFF.

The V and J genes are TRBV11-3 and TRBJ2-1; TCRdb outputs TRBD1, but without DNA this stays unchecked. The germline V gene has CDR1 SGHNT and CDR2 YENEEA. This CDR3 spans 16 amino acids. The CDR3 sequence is CASSFGTGGPYNEQFF.

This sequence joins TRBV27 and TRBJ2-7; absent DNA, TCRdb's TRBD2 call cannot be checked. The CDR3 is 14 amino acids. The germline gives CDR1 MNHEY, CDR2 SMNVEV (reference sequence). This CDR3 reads CASSIGGRRYEQYF.

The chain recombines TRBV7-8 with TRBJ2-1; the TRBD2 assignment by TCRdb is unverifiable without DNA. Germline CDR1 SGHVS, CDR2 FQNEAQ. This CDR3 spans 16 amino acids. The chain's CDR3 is CASSLEAGGAYNEQFF. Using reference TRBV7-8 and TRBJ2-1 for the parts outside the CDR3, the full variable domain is GAGVSQSPRYKVAKRGQDVALRCDPISGHVSLFWYQQALGQGPEFLTYFQNEAQLDKSGLPSDRFFAERPEGSVSTLKIQRTQQEDSAVYLCASSLEAGGAYNEQFFGPGTRLTVL.

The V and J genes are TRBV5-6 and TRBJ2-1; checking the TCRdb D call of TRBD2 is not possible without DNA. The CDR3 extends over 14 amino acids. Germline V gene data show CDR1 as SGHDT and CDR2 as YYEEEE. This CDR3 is CASRPGLGYNEQFF.

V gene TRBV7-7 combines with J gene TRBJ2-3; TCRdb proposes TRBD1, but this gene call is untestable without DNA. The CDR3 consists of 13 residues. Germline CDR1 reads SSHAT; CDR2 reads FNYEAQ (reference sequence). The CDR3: CASSFGGTDTQYF.

The CDR3 loop reads CASSLRGLNEQYF. The chain recombines TRBV27 with TRBJ2-7; the TCRdb call, TRBD1, lacks DNA for checking. CDR1 and CDR2 from the germline V gene are MNHEY and SMNVEV (reference sequence). This CDR3 has 13 amino acids.

This CDR3 reads CSARGQANYEQYF. The chain links TRBV20-1 to TRBJ2-7; TCRdb proposes TRBD2, but this gene call is untestable without DNA. CDR1 and CDR2 (germline): DFQATT, SNEGSKA (reference sequence). There are 13 residues in the CDR3.

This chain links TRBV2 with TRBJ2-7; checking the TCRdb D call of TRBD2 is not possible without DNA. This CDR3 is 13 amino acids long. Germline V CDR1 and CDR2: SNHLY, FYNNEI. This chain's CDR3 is CARKSSGRGEQYF.

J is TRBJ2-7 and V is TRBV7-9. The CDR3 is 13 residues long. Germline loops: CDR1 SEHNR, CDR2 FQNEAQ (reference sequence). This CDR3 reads CASSLNAAVEQYF. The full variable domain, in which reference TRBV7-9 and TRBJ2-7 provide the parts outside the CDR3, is DTGVSQNPRHKITKRGQNVTFRCDPISEHNRLYWYRQTLGQGPEFLTYFQNEAQLEKSRLLSDRFSAERPKGSFSTLEIQRTEQGDSAMYLCASSLNAAVEQYFGPGTRLTVT.

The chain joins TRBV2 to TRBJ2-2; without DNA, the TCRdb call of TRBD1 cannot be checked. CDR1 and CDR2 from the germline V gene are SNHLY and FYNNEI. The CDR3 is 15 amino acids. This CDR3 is CASSGAGFSTGELFF.

CDR3 in amino acids: CASSFSSVAHYGYTF. This chain links TRBV27 with TRBJ1-2; lacking DNA, the TRBD1 call made by TCRdb goes unchecked. The CDR3 has 15 amino acids. Germline CDR1 reads MNHEY; CDR2 reads SMNVEV (reference sequence).